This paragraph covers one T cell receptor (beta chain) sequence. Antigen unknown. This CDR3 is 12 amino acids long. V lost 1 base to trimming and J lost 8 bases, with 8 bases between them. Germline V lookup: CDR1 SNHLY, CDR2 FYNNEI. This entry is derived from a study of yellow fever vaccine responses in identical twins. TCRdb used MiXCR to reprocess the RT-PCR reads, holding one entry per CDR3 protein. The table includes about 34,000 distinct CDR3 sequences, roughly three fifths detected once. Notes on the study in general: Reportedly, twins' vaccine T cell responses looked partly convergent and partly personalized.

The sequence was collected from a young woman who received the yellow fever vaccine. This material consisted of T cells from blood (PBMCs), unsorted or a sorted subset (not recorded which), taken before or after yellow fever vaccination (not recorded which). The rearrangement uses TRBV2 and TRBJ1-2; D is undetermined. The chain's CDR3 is CASSEVDWGYTF. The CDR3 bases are TGTGCCAGCAGTGAAGTAGACTGGGGCTACACCTTC.